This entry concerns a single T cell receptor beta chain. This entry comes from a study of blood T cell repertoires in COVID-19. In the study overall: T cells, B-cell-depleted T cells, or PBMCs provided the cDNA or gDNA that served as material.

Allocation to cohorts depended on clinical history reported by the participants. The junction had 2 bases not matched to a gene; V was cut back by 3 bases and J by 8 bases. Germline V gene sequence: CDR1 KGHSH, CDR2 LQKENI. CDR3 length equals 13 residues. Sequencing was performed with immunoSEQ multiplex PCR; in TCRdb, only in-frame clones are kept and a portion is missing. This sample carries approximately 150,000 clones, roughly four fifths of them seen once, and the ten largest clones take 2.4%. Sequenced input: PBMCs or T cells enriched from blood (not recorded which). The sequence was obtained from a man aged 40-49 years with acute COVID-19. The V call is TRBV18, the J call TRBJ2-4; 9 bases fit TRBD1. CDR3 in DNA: TGTGCCAGCTCACCGGGACAGGGCGACATTCAGTACTTC. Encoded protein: CASSPGQGDIQYF. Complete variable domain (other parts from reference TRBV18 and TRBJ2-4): NAGVMQNPRHLVRRRGQEARLRCSPMKGHSHVYWYRQLPEEGLKFMVYLQKENIIDESGMPKERFSAEFPKEGPSILRIQQVVRGDSAAYFCASSPGQGDIQYFGAGTRLSVL.